The present TCR beta chain was sequenced within a study of CD8+ T cells in alopecia areata. As for the study in general: C3H/HeJ donors with spontaneous alopecia, roughly 6-12 months old, supplied skin grafts to approximately 7-11-week-old female C3H/HeJ mice.

A few counts support this clone. The antigen remains undetermined. The gene names given are mouse names. The read ends 4 residues before the CDR3 terminus; that terminus is restored from the germline J gene. Study-wide findings and caveats: Against the mouse data, patients shared TCRs less clearly, possibly for HLA reasons.

This CDR3 is 14 amino acids long. Germline V gene data show CDR1 as NNHDY and CDR2 as SYVADS. Markers used for sorting pooled cutaneous lymph node cells were CD4, CD8alpha, NKG2D, NKG2ACE and others. cDNA prepared by RNA extraction and subsequent reverse transcription served as the template for sequencing. Assay: immunoSEQ multiplex PCR; the TCRdb copy retains only in-frame clones and omits some. The data show roughly 260,000 clones, with none appearing a single time. This chain uses TRBV13-3 with TRBJ2-3, with 7 bases lining up with TRBD2. The receptor was derived from a C3H/HeJ mouse with alopecia areata. For this strain, the MHC haplotype corresponds to H2-k. Sequencing input: CD4+ T cells sorted from a lymph node. Here the CDR3 reads CASSDAGTEETLYF. CDR3 DNA, as far as it was read: TGTGCCAGCAGTGATGCAGGGACTGAAGAA.